The present entry profiles one T cell receptor beta chain with its context. The data were produced by immunoSEQ multiplex PCR, yet TCRdb's version contains in-frame clones alone and is incomplete. The table shows about 81,000 clones, with approximately 80% occurring only once. The CDR3 has 14 residues. Germline loops: CDR1 MNHEY, CDR2 SVGAGI. The ends lost 6 bases at V and 6 bases at J; junction bases unmatched: 10. These data originate in a study of blood T cell repertoires in COVID-19. Turning to the study itself: Acute and convalescent COVID-19 samples came from the United States, Italy and Spain. T cells, B-cell-depleted T cells, or PBMCs provided the cDNA or gDNA that served as material.

The specimen sequenced was peripheral blood. The sequence came from a human donor in a cohort sampled during active COVID-19. The J gene is TRBJ2-7, the V gene TRBV6-5; 8 nucleotides align to TRBD2. The CDR3 region is CASRSSGRQGEQYF. In DNA form, the CDR3 reads TGTGCCAGCAGATCTAGCGGGCGTCAGGGCGAGCAGTACTTC.